A selection of T cell receptor beta chains follows, all from one sample in a study of B cell selection in AIRE deficiency. The method was immunoSEQ multiplex PCR; TCRdb's version includes in-frame clones alone and lacks a portion of them. Among around 20,000 clones listed, approximately 94% were seen once. The sample comprised Tregs sorted from PBMCs. The receptors derive from a human donor with AIRE deficiency. The CDR3 runs from the conserved cysteine through the conserved F or W. A D gene is named only where the DNA matches it firmly. Not every row has a clone size; where given, it reads once, few, many or a size class.

cdr3_aa: CASSPGTNEKLFF; cdr3_nt: TGTGCCAGCTCACCTGGGACAAATGAAAAACTGTTTTTT; d_call: .; j_call: TRBJ1-4; v_call: TRBV18; clone_size: .
cdr3_aa: CASTRQAEPPYEQYF; cdr3_nt: TGTGCCAGTACACGCCAGGCCGAACCGCCCTACGAGCAGTACTTC; d_call: .; j_call: TRBJ2-7; v_call: TRBV19; clone_size: .
cdr3_aa: CASSLGATSQAFF; cdr3_nt: TGTGCCAGCAGCTTAGGGGCGACATCGCAGGCTTTCTTT; d_call: .; j_call: TRBJ1-1; v_call: TRBV7-9; clone_size: .
cdr3_aa: CASSPLGDYGYTF; cdr3_nt: TGTGCCAGCAGCCCCCTAGGTGACTATGGCTACACCTTC; d_call: .; j_call: TRBJ1-2; v_call: TRBV5-8; clone_size: .
cdr3_aa: CSGLNQGLAFF; cdr3_nt: TGCAGTGGACTAAATCAGGGTCTAGCTTTCTTT; d_call: .; j_call: TRBJ1-1; v_call: TRBV20-1; clone_size: .
cdr3_aa: CASRTAGGAGYEQYF; cdr3_nt: TGTGCCAGCAGAACCGCAGGGGGCGCGGGGTACGAGCAGTACTTC; d_call: TRBD1; j_call: TRBJ2-7; v_call: TRBV6-5; clone_size: .
cdr3_aa: CATSLHRFYGYTF; cdr3_nt: TGTGCCACCTCCCTCCACAGGTTCTATGGCTACACCTTC; d_call: .; j_call: TRBJ1-2; v_call: TRBV19; clone_size: .
cdr3_aa: CASSSAGGSVTEAFF; cdr3_nt: TGTGCCAGCAGCAGCGCAGGGGGCTCGGTGACTGAAGCTTTCTTT; d_call: TRBD1; j_call: TRBJ1-1; v_call: TRBV5-6; clone_size: .
cdr3_aa: CASSPGTGIYGYTF; cdr3_nt: TGTGCCAGCTCACCTGGGACAGGGATTTATGGCTACACCTTC; d_call: TRBD1; j_call: TRBJ1-2; v_call: TRBV18; clone_size: once
cdr3_aa: CASRSRGGGRYEQYF; cdr3_nt: TGTGCCAGCAGGAGCAGGGGAGGTGGTCGCTACGAGCAGTACTTC; d_call: .; j_call: TRBJ2-7; v_call: TRBV6-9; clone_size: once
cdr3_aa: CASSPWQGYAYGYTF; cdr3_nt: TGTGCCAGCAGTCCCTGGCAGGGGTACGCCTATGGCTACACCTTC; d_call: .; j_call: TRBJ1-2; v_call: TRBV6-5; clone_size: .